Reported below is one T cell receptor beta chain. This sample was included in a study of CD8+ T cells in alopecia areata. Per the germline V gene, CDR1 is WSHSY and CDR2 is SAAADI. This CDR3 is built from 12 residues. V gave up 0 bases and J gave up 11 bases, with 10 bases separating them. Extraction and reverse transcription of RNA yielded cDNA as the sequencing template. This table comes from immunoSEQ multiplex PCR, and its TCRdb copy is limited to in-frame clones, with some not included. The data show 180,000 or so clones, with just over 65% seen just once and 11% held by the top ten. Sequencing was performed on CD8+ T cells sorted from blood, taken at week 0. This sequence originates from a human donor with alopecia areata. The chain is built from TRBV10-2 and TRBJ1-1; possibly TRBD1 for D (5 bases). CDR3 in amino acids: CASSESGARAFF. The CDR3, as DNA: TGCGCCAGCAGTGAGTCTGGGGCGAGGGCTTTCTTT.